This T cell receptor (beta chain) comes out of a study of shared clonotypes between healthy human individuals. Adult Caucasians living in Nashville, Tennessee made up all of the donors. The unsorted PBMC sample used ten immunoSEQ deep assay plates. Assay: immunoSEQ multiplex PCR; the TCRdb copy retains only in-frame clones and omits some. The sample carries about 530,000 clones, about 79% recorded once. The sequenced sample consisted of PBMCs. This receptor was obtained from a woman in her thirties or forties in good health. Some clones in this sample may be carry-over from other donors' samples.

The CDR3 nucleotides are TGTGCCAGCAGCGTAGCTACAGGACAGGGGTTGGAGACCCAGTACTTC. It yields the protein CASSVATGQGLETQYF. The chain recombines TRBV9 with TRBJ2-5; the match to TRBD1 covers 9 bases. Germline CDR1 and CDR2: SGDLS and YYNGEE. V trimming: 0 bases; J trimming: 5 bases; junction bases outside the gene matches: 8. This CDR3 has 16 residues.